This T cell receptor (beta chain) was profiled in a study of cytomegalovirus exposure and HLA in healthy donors. The study's findings and limits: Most CMV-associated TCR beta chains were later found to appear HLA-restricted. CMV serostatus alone was available as immune exposure information. What was likely a sequencing artifact was a cluster of highly shared sequence variants.

The PCR used 60 Vbeta and 13 Jbeta primers. The assay was immunoSEQ multiplex PCR, and TCRdb's table has in-frame clones only and misses some. This table has some 170,000 clones, roughly 85% appearing once. V was cut by 6 bases and J by 5 bases, with 13 bases left in between. There are 13 residues in the CDR3. The germline CDR1 and CDR2 sequences are MNHEY and SVGAGI. Notes on this clone: Its antigen is unidentified.

The sequence derives from a man in his forties or fifties in good health and CMV-seronegative. This rearrangement joins TRBV6-5 to TRBJ2-5; D possibly corresponds to TRBD2 (5 bases). The specimen was PBMCs. Here the CDR3 reads CASRGGSRETQYF. In DNA form, the CDR3 reads TGTGCCAGCAGGGGCGGGTCTCGGGAGACCCAGTACTTC.